Shown below are 9 T cell receptor beta chains from a single sample sequenced in a study of T cells after yellow fever vaccination. TCRdb called the 5' RACE reads again in MiXCR, with one record for every CDR3 protein. This table holds around 320,000 distinct CDR3 sequences, 8.5% to 10% found once. The sequenced sample was CD4+ T cells sorted from PBMCs, obtained 5 days after the yellow fever booster vaccination. These receptors all stem from a man aged 18-30 years who received the YFV17D yellow fever vaccine.

At least ten counts were recorded for this clonotype. J is TRBJ2-5 and V is TRBV29-1; D gene uncertain. Trimming pared 7 bases from V and 1 base from J, leaving 10 bases between. This CDR3 region has 12 residues. Per the germline V gene, CDR1 is SQVTM and CDR2 is ANQGSEA. The CDR3: CSASQAQETQYF. The CDR3 DNA is TGCAGCGCCTCACAAGCCCAAGAGACCCAGTACTTC.

The chain links TRBV20-1 to TRBJ1-6, with TRBD1 as a possible D gene (5 bases). The CDR3 sequence is 15 residues long. From germline, CDR1 is DFQATT and CDR2 SNEGSKA (reference sequence). The ends were cut back, 4 bases at V and 7 bases at J, with 17 bases in the middle. CDR3 DNA: TGCAGTGCTACCCCCGCGGACATGCTGAATTCACCCCTCCACTTT. Protein product: CSATPADMLNSPLHF.

This clonotype was recorded many times. The genes are TRBV6-1 and TRBJ1-2; 7 bases align to TRBD1. The V gene end was trimmed by 3 bases and the J gene end by 9 bases; junction bases not matched to a gene: 13. Germline loops: CDR1 MNHNS, CDR2 SASEGT. The CDR3 covers 15 residues. CDR3 DNA: TGTGCCAGCAGTGAGCACCTGACAGGGCAAGTTAGCTACACCTTC. Protein: CASSEHLTGQVSYTF.

This clonotype was recorded a few times. The rearrangement uses TRBV24-1 and TRBJ2-3, with TRBD1 identical over 9 bases. Trimming took 5 bases from V and 0 from J; bases not matched to a gene: 8. CDR1 is KGHDR and CDR2 is SFDVKD in the germline V gene. This CDR3 spans 17 amino acids. This chain's CDR3 is CATSAHGQGPSTDTQYF. In DNA, the CDR3 is TGTGCCACCAGTGCCCACGGACAGGGGCCCAGCACAGATACGCAGTATTTT.

This clonotype was recorded many times. This chain joins TRBV7-9 and TRBJ1-4; D gene ambiguous. Germline V gene sequence: CDR1 SEHNR, CDR2 FQNEAQ (reference sequence). The ends were cut back, 5 bases at V and 10 bases at J, with 11 bases in the middle. CDR3 length: 12 residues. The CDR3 loop is CASSAVGGKLFF. CDR3 coding DNA: TGTGCCAGCAGCGCGGTGGGCGGAAAACTGTTTTTT.

This clonotype has a handful of counts. The chain has TRBV20-1 and TRBJ2-3; D is unresolved. Trimming left V 5 bases short and J 0 bases short, with 6 bases between. This CDR3 contains 12 residues. Germline loops: CDR1 DFQATT, CDR2 SNEGSKA (reference sequence). The CDR3 region is CSAPHSTDTQYF. The CDR3 nucleotides are TGCAGTGCTCCGCACAGCACAGATACGCAGTATTTT.

This clonotype was picked up a small number of times. This rearrangement joins TRBV7-9 to TRBJ2-7; tentatively, D is TRBD1 (5 bases). Germline values: CDR1 SEHNR, CDR2 FQNEAQ (reference sequence). V was shortened by 6 bases and J by 1 base, with 16 bases between the two germline ends. The CDR3 is made up of 15 amino acids. DNA of the CDR3: TGTGCCAGCAGTCAGGGTGGGGCGCCATCCTACGAGCAGTACTTC. As protein: CASSQGGAPSYEQYF.

V gene TRBV30 combines with J gene TRBJ1-6, with 7 bases matching TRBD1. This CDR3 has 13 residues. CDR1 and CDR2 (germline): GTSNPN, SVGIG (reference sequence). J was trimmed by 11 bases and V by 4 bases; bases with no gene match: 8. CDR3 sequence reads: CAWTSDRAPPLHF. CDR3 coding DNA: TGTGCCTGGACCTCCGACAGGGCCCCACCCCTCCACTTT.

This clonotype was recorded a few times. This CDR3 reads CASSSGAAAKNIQYF. In DNA, the CDR3 is TGTGCCAGCAGCTCGGGGGCGGCAGCCAAAAACATTCAGTACTTC. V gene TRBV7-6 combines with J gene TRBJ2-4; either TRBD1 or TRBD2 may supply D (6 bases each). The CDR3 is made up of 15 amino acids. V lost 4 bases and J 0 bases, leaving 10 bases between the germline ends. The germline V gene encodes CDR1 SGHVS and CDR2 FNYEAQ.